The T cell receptor beta chain described here comes from a study of cytomegalovirus exposure and HLA in healthy donors. Findings and limits, study-wide: The CMV antigen specificity of a few CMV-associated chains was confirmed through in vitro analysis. Being productive about 90% or about 30% of the time was typical of most TCR beta V segments in an earlier analysis. Apart from CMV serostatus, no immune exposure information was available.

Of note for this clone: Its antigen is as yet unknown.

The CDR3 has 13 amino acids. Germline V gene sequence: CDR1 KGHSH, CDR2 LQKENI. Trimming shortened V by 5 bases and J by 12 bases, and 20 bases separated the two germline ends. PCR employed 60 Vbeta and 13 Jbeta primers. The repertoire was sequenced with immunoSEQ multiplex PCR; TCRdb's copy has only in-frame clones and lacks some. The table lists tens of thousands of clones. The source material was PBMCs. The chain carries TRBV18 and TRBJ2-7; D gene ambiguous. The origin of this receptor is a female donor in good health and CMV-seropositive. CDR3 DNA sequence: TGTGCCAGCTCATCTAATGGCGGTTCAGCTTGGTACTTC. Encoded protein: CASSSNGGSAWYF.